The clone carrying this T cell receptor (beta chain) has just a few counts. Its antigen is not identified. These gene names are mouse names. The observed sequence ends 4 residues before the CDR3 terminus, with the missing tail filled in from the germline J gene. Other DNA sequences from this sample encode an identical CDR3 as well. This record comes from a study of CD8+ T cells in alopecia areata. Turning to the study itself: Roughly 6-11-week-old female C3H/HeJ mice were grafted with skin from spontaneously alopecic roughly 6-12-month-old C3H/HeJ graft donors.

Study outcomes and limitations: More clonal than normal scalp was lesional scalp, particularly alopecia totalis/universalis. Scalp sample sequencing also detects resident alphabeta T cells of normal skin.

CD4, CD8alpha, NKG2D, NKG2ACE and other markers guided sorting of pooled cutaneous lymph node cells. With 0 bases removed from V and 4 bases from J, the gap between germline ends came to 3 bases. The V gene's germline CDR1 is GKSSPN and CDR2 SITVG. The CDR3 covers 11 residues. Extraction of RNA preceded its reverse transcription into cDNA, which served as the sequencing template. Data came from immunoSEQ multiplex PCR; TCRdb stores just in-frame clones and leaves some out. This repertoire holds around 300,000 clones, and none appear only once. This rearrangement joins TRBV31 to TRBJ1-1; D not certain. The sample consisted of CD4+ T cells sorted from a lymph node. The TCR was taken from a C3H/HeJ mouse with alopecia areata. The strain's MHC: H2-k. The DNA read from the CDR3 is TGTGCCTGGAGTCTAGGCACA. This codes for CAWSLGT. The whole CDR3 protein reads CAWSLGTEVFF.